This T cell receptor (beta chain) is drawn from a study of blood T cell repertoires in COVID-19. A COVID-19 case had been met by exposed participants during the 2 weeks before study entry. Only in-frame clones appear in the TCRdb table, and some are missing; sequencing was by immunoSEQ multiplex PCR. The profile shows 350,000 or so clones, about nine tenths of them singletons. V gave up 4 bases and J gave up 4 bases, with 12 bases separating them. The CDR3 is 15 amino acids. Germline V gene lookup returns CDR1 KGHDR and CDR2 SFDVKD. The receptor was derived from a woman aged 25 to 39 who had been exposed to COVID-19. The chain couples TRBV24-1 to TRBJ1-4, with D perhaps TRBD1 (6 bases). Sequenced input: PBMCs or T cells enriched from blood (not recorded which). This CDR3 is CATSDSTGNNEKLFF. The CDR3 bases are TGTGCCACCAGTGACTCCACAGGGAATAATGAAAAACTGTTTTTT.